Following are 13 T cell receptor beta chains from one sample sequenced in a study of blood T cell repertoires in COVID-19. The assay was immunoSEQ multiplex PCR, and TCRdb's table has in-frame clones only and misses some. The sample yields 100,000 to 150,000 clones, about 87% seen once. The sequencing input was peripheral blood. The receptors here all came from a man aged 50 to 59 with active COVID-19.

The rearrangement links TRBV11-2 to TRBJ2-5; perhaps TRBD1 as D (6 bases). The V gene lost 4 bases and the J gene lost 3 bases, with 9 bases spanning the gap. There are 13 residues in the CDR3. Germline V lookup: CDR1 SGHAT, CDR2 FQNNGV. The CDR3 DNA reads as TGTGCCAGCAGCTCGGACAGAAAAGAGACCCAGTACTTC. Protein sequence: CASSSDRKETQYF.

This clone was recorded a few times. The rearrangement joins TRBV25-1 to TRBJ1-6; D gene ambiguous. The length of the CDR3 is 13 residues. V gave up 4 bases and J gave up 9 bases, with 10 bases separating them. CDR1 is MGHDK, CDR2 SYGVNS, per germline. The CDR3 region is CASSADFASPLHF. As DNA, the CDR3 is TGTGCCAGCAGTGCTGACTTTGCTTCACCCCTCCACTTT.

The rearrangement links TRBV15 to TRBJ1-1, with unresolved D. V lost 4 bases, J lost 1 base, and 10 bases lay in between. The CDR3 runs 14 residues. The germline CDR1 and CDR2 sequences are LNHNV and YYDKDF (reference sequence). The CDR3 DNA reads as TGTGCCACCAGCATAGAGACACCGAACACTGAAGCTTTCTTT. Translating it yields CATSIETPNTEAFF.

The CDR3 sequence: CASSLKLGGETQYF. The CDR3 nucleotides are TGCGCCAGCAGCTTGAAGCTGGGAGGAGAGACCCAGTACTTC. The rearrangement joins TRBV5-1 to TRBJ2-5, with TRBD2 as a possible D gene (6 bases). Trimming took off 1 base at V and 4 bases at J, with 11 bases between the two ends. The CDR3 is made up of 14 amino acids. CDR1 SGHRS and CDR2 YFSETQ come from the germline V gene.

The chain carries TRBV11-2 and TRBJ1-1; D unclear. With 3 bases removed from V and 0 bases from J, the gap between germline ends came to 5 bases. The CDR3 is 13 amino acids. In germline, CDR1 is SGHAT, CDR2 FQNNGV. CDR3 sequence (DNA): TGTGCCAGCAGCTTGTATGTGAACACTGAAGCTTTCTTT. It specifies CASSLYVNTEAFF. The variable domain in full, with the rest retrieved from reference TRBV11-2 and TRBJ1-1, is EAGVAQSPRYKIIEKRQSVAFWCNPISGHATLYWYQQILGQGPKLLIQFQNNGVVDDSQLPKDRFSAERLKGVDSTLKIQPAKLEDSAVYLCASSLYVNTEAFFGQGTRLTVV.

V usage is TRBV7-2 and J usage is TRBJ1-5; D remains unclear. CDR1 and CDR2 (germline): SGHTA, FQGNSA. V lost 2 bases and J lost 5, with 7 bases in between. The CDR3 loop spans 13 amino acids. In DNA, the CDR3 is TGTGCCAGCAGCTTAAGGAGGTATCAGCCCCAGCATTTT. Translating gives CASSLRRYQPQHF.

The rearrangement links TRBV5-1 to TRBJ1-5; D may be TRBD1 (6 bases). This CDR3 contains 14 residues. From germline, CDR1 is SGHRS and CDR2 YFSETQ. V lost 0 bases to trimming and J lost 5 bases, with 9 bases between them. The CDR3 bases are TGCGCCAGCAGCTTGGAAACAGGGCATCAGCCCCAGCATTTT. It translates to CASSLETGHQPQHF. The whole variable domain, filled in from reference TRBV5-1 and TRBJ1-5, reads KAGVTQTPRYLIKTRGQQVTLSCSPISGHRSVSWYQQTPGQGLQFLFEYFSETQRNKGNFPGRFSGRQFSNSRSEMNVSTLELGDSALYLCASSLETGHQPQHFGDGTRLSIL.

A single count supports this clone. The J gene is TRBJ2-2, the V gene TRBV10-3; tentatively, D is TRBD2 (6 bases). V lost 3 bases and J 7 bases, leaving 15 bases between the germline ends. CDR1 is ENHRY and CDR2 is SYGVKD in the germline V gene. The CDR3 runs 15 residues. CDR3 sequence: CAISEVGGVGGELFF. CDR3 DNA sequence: TGTGCCATCAGTGAAGTAGGAGGGGTTGGCGGGGAGCTGTTTTTT.

The chain combines TRBV10-3 with TRBJ2-5; TRBD2 agrees at 9 bases. V gave up 10 bases and J gave up 2 bases; unmatched junction bases: 11. CDR1 and CDR2 (germline): ENHRY, SYGVKD. CDR3 length equals 15 residues. The CDR3 nucleotides are TGTGCCACCACGGGTGGCGGGGGGGCTCAAGAGACCCAGTACTTC. Its translation is CATTGGGGAQETQYF.

The J gene is TRBJ2-3, the V gene TRBV19; TRBD2 aligns across 13 bases. The length of the CDR3 is 16 residues. Losses at the gene ends were 6 bases for V and 8 bases for J; bases not matched to a gene: 11. The V gene's germline CDR1 is LNHDA and CDR2 SQIVND (reference sequence). CDR3 DNA: TGTGCCAGTAGAGGGCGGACTAGCGGGGGACGGGGTACGCAGTATTTT. Translation gives CASRGRTSGGRGTQYF.

This chain joins TRBV10-3 and TRBJ2-1, with D tentatively TRBD2 (5 bases). CDR1 is ENHRY and CDR2 is SYGVKD in the germline V gene. The CDR3 length is 14 residues. The V and J ends lost 5 bases and 10 bases respectively, with 18 bases between them. The DNA of the CDR3 is TGTGCCATCAGTCGAACGGGCGAGGGTGACGAGCAGTTCTTC. Translated, it gives CAISRTGEGDEQFF.

This chain links TRBV5-1 with TRBJ2-5, with TRBD1 identical over 11 bases. The V gene end was trimmed by 5 bases and the J gene end by 4 bases; junction bases not matched to a gene: 10. Germline V CDR1 and CDR2: SGHRS, YFSETQ. This CDR3 is 16 amino acids long. The CDR3 nucleotides read TGCGCCAGCAGTTATTCTCCGGGACAGGGGGGAGAGACCCAGTACTTC. Its translation is CASSYSPGQGGETQYF.

The chain links TRBV5-1 to TRBJ2-5, with D possibly matching TRBD2 (7 bases). There are 13 residues in the CDR3. V was cut by 2 bases and J by 5 bases, with 10 bases left in between. Germline lookup yields CDR1 SGHRS and CDR2 YFSETQ. In DNA form, the CDR3 reads TGCGCCAGCAGCTTAGGGGGAGGGGAGACCCAGTACTTC. It specifies CASSLGGGETQYF.